The rows below give T cell receptor beta chains drawn from one sample of a study of vaccination effects on CD4 cells after COVID-19. Their antigens remain unidentified. Produced via immunoSEQ multiplex PCR; TCRdb's table is partial and in-frame only. This repertoire shows under 85,000 clones, roughly four fifths found once; its top ten account for 1.5% to 2%. The material was CD4+ T cells from PBMCs cultured with HCoV-229E spike peptides, obtained before COVID-19 vaccination. The receptors here all came from a human donor who received a COVID-19 vaccine. CDR3s include the opening cysteine and the closing phenylalanine or tryptophan. A D gene is named only where the DNA matches it firmly. The size field is filled for only some rows; it gives once, few, many or a size class.

J,D,size,V,CDR3,DNA
TRBJ2-3,.,.,TRBV5-4,CASSSGRTSTDTQYF,TGTGCCAGCAGCTCGGGGAGGACAAGCACAGATACGCAGTATTTT
TRBJ1-5,.,few,TRBV18,CASSPQVNQPQHF,TGTGCCAGCTCACCGCAGGTTAATCAGCCCCAGCATTTT
TRBJ2-3,.,.,TRBV5-1,CASSLLGFAGTDTQYF,TGCGCCAGCAGCCTCCTCGGGTTTGCGGGCACAGATACGCAGTATTTT
TRBJ1-4,.,few,TRBV9,CASSVSSVGEKLFF,TGTGCCAGCAGCGTAAGCTCGGTAGGGGAAAAACTGTTTTTT
TRBJ2-4,TRBD1,.,TRBV5-6,CASSRRLGQGNIQYF,TGTGCCAGCAGCCGACGTTTAGGACAGGGAAACATTCAGTACTTC
TRBJ2-6,TRBD1,.,TRBV19,CASSTQGVMSGANVLTF,TGTGCCAGTAGTACCCAGGGGGTAATGTCTGGGGCCAACGTCCTGACTTTC
TRBJ1-3,.,.,TRBV19,CAGKGSGNTIYF,TGTGCCGGTAAGGGCTCTGGAAACACCATATATTTT
TRBJ1-6,.,.,TRBV6-1,CASSELPAYSPLHF,TGTGCCAGCAGTGAATTGCCAGCCTATTCACCCCTCCACTTT
TRBJ2-1,TRBD2,.,TRBV5-6,CASSSPGLAYNEQFF,TGTGCCAGCAGCTCACCGGGACTAGCGTACAATGAGCAGTTCTTC
TRBJ1-1,.,.,TRBV27,CASSLEVGDLVAFF,TGTGCCAGCAGTTTAGAGGTTGGGGATCTAGTAGCTTTCTTT
TRBJ2-1,TRBD1,.,TRBV5-1,CASSSTTGPYNEQFF,TGCGCCAGCAGCTCGACGACAGGGCCCTACAATGAGCAGTTCTTC
TRBJ1-1,TRBD1,few,TRBV7-3,CASSLTPGQGKAFF,TGTGCCAGCAGCTTAACGCCGGGACAGGGGAAAGCTTTCTTT
TRBJ1-1,.,.,TRBV4-1,CASSKGWVTAGAFF,TGCGCCAGCAGCAAAGGGTGGGTGACGGCGGGTGCTTTCTTT
TRBJ1-5,.,.,TRBV18,CASSYELVANQPQHF,TGTGCCAGCTCGTACGAGCTCGTAGCAAATCAGCCCCAGCATTTT
TRBJ1-2,.,.,TRBV18,CASSRINVPKEGNYGYTF,TGTGCCAGCTCACGGATCAACGTCCCAAAGGAGGGGAACTATGGCTACACCTTC
TRBJ1-1,TRBD1,once,TRBV5-6,CASSLAPGQGFTEAFF,TGTGCCAGCAGCCTTGCGCCGGGACAGGGCTTCACTGAAGCTTTCTTT
TRBJ1-5,.,few,TRBV28,CASSASVGQPQHF,TGTGCCAGCAGCGCAAGCGTAGGGCAGCCCCAGCATTTT
TRBJ2-2,.,.,TRBV11-2,CASSSVVTGELFF,TGTGCCAGCAGCTCGGTTGTCACCGGGGAGCTGTTTTTT
TRBJ1-2,TRBD1,.,TRBV5-1,CASSLEGQGADYGYTF,TGCGCCAGCAGCTTGGAGGGACAGGGGGCGGACTATGGCTACACCTTC
TRBJ2-5,.,.,TRBV7-3,CASSLTPQSGETQYF,TGTGCCAGCAGCTTAACCCCGCAGAGCGGGGAGACCCAGTACTTC
TRBJ2-1,.,once,TRBV3-1/TRBV3-2,CASSLRDFAYNEQFF,TGTGCCAGCAGCCTCCGGGACTTCGCGTACAATGAGCAGTTCTTC
TRBJ1-4,.,.,TRBV6-2/TRBV6-3,CASSYRDEKLFF,TGTGCCAGCAGTTACAGGGATGAAAAACTGTTTTTT
TRBJ2-3,TRBD1,.,TRBV11-3,CASSLSQTGGWPDTQYF,TGTGCCAGCAGCTTAAGCCAAACAGGGGGTTGGCCAGATACGCAGTATTTT
TRBJ2-5,.,few,TRBV7-2,CASSSTGHSGETQYF,TGTGCCAGCAGCTCAACCGGACATTCCGGGGAGACCCAGTACTTC
TRBJ2-1,TRBD2,.,TRBV30,CAWSGRRGGRVVSYNEQFF,TGTGCCTGGAGTGGACGGCGGGGGGGCCGTGTAGTTTCCTACAATGAGCAGTTCTTC
TRBJ2-2,.,.,TRBV10-1,CASSESRGFTGELFF,TGCGCCAGCAGTGAGTCGAGGGGATTCACCGGGGAGCTGTTTTTT